This T cell receptor beta chain was profiled in a study of blood T cell repertoires in COVID-19. The wider study: Samples came from the United States, Italy and Spain, spanning acute and convalescent COVID-19. PBMCs, B-cell-depleted T cells, or T cells provided the cDNA or gDNA that made up the material.

Original handling: Using reference gene primer amplification, nucleated cell counts were estimated. Some clones are missing from TCRdb's copy, which holds only in-frame ones; the method was immunoSEQ multiplex PCR. V and J calls and clone size are copied from that table; D and trimming were computed from the DNA. The sample has 120,000 to 150,000 clones, around 85% seen once. Enrolled during active infection, Seattle patients were then followed longitudinally. In germline, CDR1 is SNHLY, CDR2 FYNNEI. The CDR3 spans 10 residues. V lost 8 bases and J lost 9, with 8 bases in between. This sequence was found in a woman aged 60-70 years with COVID-19, enrolled during active disease. Sequenced input: peripheral blood. The chain joins TRBV2 to TRBJ2-1, with D perhaps TRBD2 (6 bases). CDR3: CASAGGEQFF. CDR3 bases: TGTGCCAGCGCCGGGGGTGAGCAGTTCTTC.